The sequence of this T cell receptor beta chain was determined in a study of neurological immune-mediated disorders (dated by TCRdb to between 2018 and 2020). For context, the study as a whole: Among the 35 or so multiple sclerosis patients, relapsing-remitting MS was present in some 31 and secondary progressive MS was present in 3. Peripheral blood TCR-beta repertoires from patients with HTLV-I-associated myelopathy (HAM/TSP), patients with multiple sclerosis, and healthy controls were compared in the study using UMI-based sequencing. The approximately 96 TCR-beta libraries covered PBMC samples along with longitudinal samples, technical triplicates, and paired sorted CD4+ and CD8+ T-cell subsets. Of the approximately 70 subjects in the cohort, some 15 were HAM/TSP patients, approximately 35 were multiple sclerosis patients, and 20 were healthy controls.

This clonotype was counted between two and nine times. There is no known antigen for this receptor. Qualities for individual bases were not recorded, and no much larger clone is one base off. Unsorted PBMC libraries were generated from 2 million PBMCs stored in RNAlater at -80 °C until RNA extraction. Multiple sclerosis patients were enrolled in a US clinical protocol under which disease progression was evaluated by magnetic resonance imaging. Peripheral blood was subjected to Ficoll-Hypaque density gradient centrifugation to isolate PBMCs, which were then cryopreserved in liquid nitrogen. At the junction V is shortened by 4 bases and J by 1 base, with 10 bases in between. The CDR1 and CDR2 encoded by the germline V gene are MNHNS and SASEGT. The CDR3 sequence holds 15 residues, the cysteine and phenylalanine included. The sequence is cut down to CDR3 DNA, 45 bases in frame from base 1. cDNA synthesis used template-switch 5'RACE with a primer carrying a 10-nucleotide random unique molecular identifier tagging each TCR transcript. Every sequencing run yielded over 200 million TCR-beta sequences covering 15-18 subjects. The RNeasy kit was used to extract total RNA. The KAPA Real-time Library Amplification kit was used to amplify TCR-beta VDJ regions with primers for the TCR constant region and the 5'RACE anchor. A first PCR added sample indexes and Illumina adaptors, after which a second PCR increased the library yield. After Ampure bead purification, the TCR product of roughly 650 bp was size-selected on a 2% E-gel SizeSelection system. Before pooling, libraries had their quality checked on a Bioanalyzer, their concentration measured with Qubit, and their quantity determined with the Kapa Library Quantification kit. An Illumina HiSeq 2500 sequenced the libraries paired-end 2 x 150 bp. To increase sequence diversity, about 25-31% phiX was spiked into each library pool. Per the source publication's procedure: The quality-filtered reads were processed with the UMI-based MiGEC pipeline, whose error correction step removed more than 80% of the raw TCR sequences. VDJ genes were aligned to IMGT germline references, and clonotypes were defined by unique CDR3 amino acid sequence plus V-J genes. Clonal expansion, Shannon diversity, and CDR3 relatedness (CalcPairwiseDistances, ClusterSamples) were evaluated with VDJtools, and phylogenetic trees were built with CLCbio workbench. Using coefficient-of-variation modelling across technical triplicates, the study counted a clone as expanded if it had at least 8 unique UMIs. TCRdb ran its own pipeline on the public reads, namely fastp trimming at Q25 and MiXCR clone calling, and kept in-frame beta chains. CDR3 protein duplicates are merged, each entry listing the most common genes and DNA. The V and J calls and clone size come from TCRdb's table, not from the authors' own analysis. The sample includes about 80,000 distinct CDR3 sequences, with about 5.5% observed a single time. The top ten clonotypes cover less than 2.5% of the sample.

Broader findings and caveats from the paper: Across subjects, expanded clones never shared an identical CDR3 amino acid sequence, which suggests that the TCR-beta repertoires in every group were private. No clinical or MRI features were associated with the MS cluster, and the authors said that larger cohorts are needed. In phylogenetic analysis, the repertoires of 18 of 34 MS patients grouped into a cluster of related CDR3 sequences, which suggests a possible signature at the repertoire level. TCR clonal expansion was greatest in HAM/TSP patients and smallest in MS patients, who ranked below even healthy controls.

The origin of this receptor is a woman under 40 with multiple sclerosis. The material sequenced was PBMCs. Here the chain combines TRBV6-1 and TRBJ1-4; the D region possibly corresponds to TRBD1 (6 bases align). The DNA reads TGTGCCAGCAGTGTCCGGGGGCTAACTAATGAAAAACTGTTTTTT. It translates as CASSVRGLTNEKLFF.